One and the same sample provided the 21 T cell receptor beta chains below, sequenced in a study of cytomegalovirus exposure and HLA in healthy donors. Primers for the PCR totalled 60 Vbeta and 13 Jbeta. Sequencing was performed with immunoSEQ multiplex PCR; in TCRdb, only in-frame clones are kept and a portion is missing. The sample yields roughly 86,000 clones, just over 70% seen once. The material sequenced was PBMCs. These receptor sequences come from a man in his fifties or sixties in good health and CMV-seronegative.

The J gene is TRBJ2-1, the V gene TRBV5-1; D is unresolved. Looked up from germline, CDR1 is SGHRS and CDR2 is YFSETQ. The CDR3 covers 13 residues. Trimming stripped 0 bases from V and 6 bases from J, with 7 bases between. CDR3 nucleotides: TGCGCCAGCAGCTTGGCGACTCCCAATGAGCAGTTCTTC. Its protein is CASSLATPNEQFF.

This chain joins TRBV5-1 and TRBJ1-5, with D perhaps matching TRBD1 (6 bases). V was cut by 4 bases and J by 3 bases, with 11 bases left in between. Germline V lookup: CDR1 SGHRS, CDR2 YFSETQ. The CDR3 is 14 amino acids. This CDR3 reads CASSPLGANQPQHF. The DNA of the CDR3 is TGCGCCAGCAGCCCCCTGGGGGCCAATCAGCCCCAGCATTTT.

Here the CDR3 reads CASSLPQDTQYF. CDR3 bases: TGTGCCAGCAGCTTACCCCAGGATACGCAGTATTTT. The chain is built from TRBV5-4 and TRBJ2-3; no clear D gene. Germline V gene lookup returns CDR1 SGHNT and CDR2 YYREEE (reference sequence). Trimming left V 2 bases short and J 6 bases short, with 7 bases between. The length of the CDR3 is 12 residues.

This sequence joins TRBV5-1 and TRBJ2-2; 15 bases are shared with TRBD2. V lost 3 bases, J lost 7 bases, and 4 bases stayed unmatched. The CDR3 contains 16 residues. Germline assignment: CDR1 SGHRS and CDR2 YFSETQ. CDR3 loop: CASSSGTSGRFGELFF. DNA for the CDR3: TGCGCCAGCAGCTCCGGGACTAGCGGGAGGTTCGGGGAGCTGTTTTTT.

This clone was found a few times. The chain has TRBV4-2 and TRBJ2-7, with TRBD2 identical over 11 bases. With V trimmed by 5 bases and J by 2 bases, 17 bases remained unmatched. CDR1 and CDR2 (germline): LGHNA, YNFKEQ. CDR3 length: 19 amino acids. CDR3 sequence reads: CASSLFGTSGRSSPYEQYF. The CDR3 coding sequence is TGTGCCAGCAGCTTGTTTGGGACTAGCGGCCGTTCGTCCCCCTACGAGCAGTACTTC.

In this sample, this clone is medium-sized. The chain is built from TRBV4-1 and TRBJ2-7, with TRBD2 as a possible D gene (5 bases). The CDR3 totals 15 residues. CDR1 MGHRA and CDR2 YSYEKL come from the germline V gene. Trimming took 0 bases from V and 1 from J, leaving 10 bases between them. CDR3 sequence (DNA): TGCGCCAGCAGCCAAGAACTAGGCGGGTCCTACGAGCAGTACTTC. Translating gives CASSQELGGSYEQYF.

The chain employs TRBV6-5 and TRBJ2-4; 8 bases are a match to TRBD1. Germline values: CDR1 MNHEY, CDR2 SVGAGI. This CDR3 contains 15 residues. J gave up 11 bases and V 5 bases, and 14 bases lay outside the gene matches. Here the CDR3 reads CASSQGQGPGVVQYF. CDR3 coding DNA: TGTGCCAGCAGTCAAGGACAGGGCCCAGGGGTTGTTCAGTACTTC.

This clone showed up just a few times. This rearrangement joins TRBV6-1 to TRBJ1-5; D may be TRBD1 (5 bases). V lost 8 bases and J lost 7, with 9 bases in between. Germline-derived CDR1 and CDR2 are MNHNS and SASEGT. The CDR3 is 11 amino acids. The CDR3 region has the DNA TGTGCCAGCGCAGGGTTCCAGCCCCAGCATTTT. This sequence encodes CASAGFQPQHF.

As regards this clone: A read error may account for a junction end that differs from germline. The chain carries TRBV7-9 and TRBJ2-7, with a weak D call TRBD2 (8 bases). Per the germline V gene, CDR1 is SEHNR and CDR2 is FQNEAQ (reference sequence). The CDR3 has 14 amino acids. CDR3 protein: CSSSLAGQTYEQYF. CDR3 bases: TGTTCCAGCAGCTTAGCGGGACAGACCTACGAGCAGTACTTC. The variable domain in full, completed from reference TRBV7-9 and TRBJ2-7, reads DTGVSQNPRHKITKRGQNVTFRCDPISEHNRLYWYRQTLGQGPEFLTYFQNEAQLEKSRLLSDRFSAERPKGSFSTLEIQRTEQGDSAMYLCSSSLAGQTYEQYFGPGTRLTVT.

The chain links TRBV2 to TRBJ2-3; D perhaps matches TRBD1 (6 bases). Germline CDR1 and CDR2: SNHLY and FYNNEI. V gave up 8 bases and J gave up 2 bases, with 17 bases separating them. The CDR3 contains 15 residues. The CDR3 reads CASGRGLGDTDTQYF. The CDR3 coding sequence is TGTGCCAGCGGCAGGGGCCTGGGAGACACAGATACGCAGTATTTT.

The chain links TRBV11-3 to TRBJ2-1; 13 bases match TRBD2. V was pared by 1 base and J by 3 bases, with 0 bases of the junction left unmatched. CDR1 is SGHNT and CDR2 is YENEEA in the germline V gene. There are 16 residues in the CDR3. The CDR3 sequence is CASSLGTSGSYNEQFF. The CDR3 coding sequence is TGTGCCAGCAGCTTAGGGACTAGCGGGAGCTACAATGAGCAGTTCTTC.

The chain recombines TRBV4-1 with TRBJ2-1, with TRBD1 matching 8 bases. The CDR3 has 17 residues. The junction had 10 bases not matched to a gene; V was cut back by 4 bases and J by 2 bases. In germline, CDR1 is MGHRA, CDR2 YSYEKL. The CDR3 loop is CASSPANDRGTYNEQFF. The CDR3 bases are TGCGCCAGCAGCCCAGCTAACGACAGGGGTACCTACAATGAGCAGTTCTTC.

The chain recombines TRBV18 with TRBJ2-5, with D maybe TRBD2 (6 bases). From germline, CDR1 is KGHSH and CDR2 LQKENI. The CDR3 extends over 16 amino acids. The V end was cut by 0 bases, the J end by 2 bases, with 13 bases between. In DNA, the CDR3 is TGTGCCAGCTCACCACCGGTAGAAGCGGGTCAAGAGACCCAGTACTTC. It translates to CASSPPVEAGQETQYF.

This chain uses TRBV5-1 with TRBJ2-3; D perhaps matches TRBD2 (5 bases). Trimming removed 0 bases from V and 7 bases from J, with 9 bases in between. The CDR3 runs to 13 residues. Per the germline V gene, CDR1 is SGHRS and CDR2 is YFSETQ. The CDR3 loop reads CASSLGAVNTQYF. CDR3 DNA: TGCGCCAGCAGCTTGGGAGCGGTAAATACGCAGTATTTT.

The chain employs TRBV5-1 and TRBJ2-2; perhaps TRBD2 as D (6 bases). CDR3 length: 14 amino acids. Germline assignment: CDR1 SGHRS and CDR2 YFSETQ. Trimming cost V 0 bases and J 6 bases, with 9 bases left between them. CDR3 amino acids: CASSLARRAGELFF. CDR3 nucleotide sequence: TGCGCCAGCAGCTTGGCCAGGAGGGCCGGGGAGCTGTTTTTT.

The rearrangement links TRBV5-1 to TRBJ2-3, with 9 nucleotides matching TRBD1. V gave up 4 bases and J gave up 0 bases; unmatched junction bases: 6. The CDR3 sequence is 16 residues long. Germline V gives CDR1 SGHRS, CDR2 YFSETQ. The DNA of the CDR3 is TGCGCCAGCAGCCCGACAGGGGGTACTAGCACAGATACGCAGTATTTT. Its translation is CASSPTGGTSTDTQYF. Full variable domain (outside the CDR3, taken from reference TRBV5-1 and TRBJ2-3): KAGVTQTPRYLIKTRGQQVTLSCSPISGHRSVSWYQQTPGQGLQFLFEYFSETQRNKGNFPGRFSGRQFSNSRSEMNVSTLELGDSALYLCASSPTGGTSTDTQYFGPGTRLTVL.

This chain connects TRBV28 to TRBJ1-4; maybe TRBD1 (5 bases). Germline V CDR1 and CDR2: MDHEN, SYDVKM. This CDR3 has 15 amino acids. Trimming stripped 8 bases from V and 6 bases from J, with 19 bases between. The CDR3 loop reads CASLPGPAGDEKLFF. The CDR3 DNA follows: TGTGCCAGCCTCCCAGGGCCAGCGGGCGATGAAAAACTGTTTTTT.

CDR3 region: CASSELVGTGPYF. The CDR3 DNA sequence: TGTGCCAGCAGTGAATTAGTAGGGACAGGGCCGTATTTT. The V call is TRBV2, the J call TRBJ2-3; TRBD1 matches at 9 bases. With V trimmed by 2 bases and J by 14 bases, 8 bases remained unmatched. CDR1 is SNHLY, CDR2 FYNNEI, per germline. The CDR3 totals 13 residues.

V gene TRBV5-1 combines with J gene TRBJ2-7; 7 bases fit TRBD1. V lost 4 bases and J lost 3; bases outside the gene matches: 4. There are 13 residues in the CDR3. Germline V gene lookup returns CDR1 SGHRS and CDR2 YFSETQ. In nucleotides, the CDR3 is TGCGCCAGCAGCCCGACAGGGCTCTACGAGCAGTACTTC. Translation: CASSPTGLYEQYF.

The chain is built from TRBV19 and TRBJ1-5; D perhaps matches TRBD1 (6 bases). This CDR3 spans 11 amino acids. CDR1 is LNHDA and CDR2 is SQIVND in the germline V gene (reference sequence). Trimming left V 6 bases short and J 14 bases short, with 14 bases between. This CDR3 is CASRGAGAKHF. CDR3 in DNA: TGTGCCAGTAGGGGGGCGGGGGCTAAGCATTTT.

V gene TRBV6-4 combines with J gene TRBJ1-2; D perhaps matches TRBD1 (5 bases). CDR1 is MRHNA and CDR2 is SNTAGT in the germline V gene. Trimming stripped 4 bases from V and 7 bases from J, with 10 bases between. There are 12 residues in the CDR3. As DNA, the CDR3 is TGTGCCAGCAGTGGGAGGGGTGGTGGCTACACCTTC. Its protein is CASSGRGGGYTF.